Below are 28 T cell receptor beta chains sequenced from a single sample in a study of OX40 agonist ivuxolimab in advanced cancers. Assay: immunoSEQ multiplex PCR; the TCRdb copy retains only in-frame clones and omits some. The table shows 65,000 or so clones, with approximately 86% occurring only once. The sample consisted of CD4+ or CD8+ T cells sorted from blood, taken in a trial of the OX40 agonist ivuxolimab. These receptors all come from an adult with an advanced solid tumor such as melanoma, head and neck, liver or kidney cancer.

This chain uses TRBV30 with TRBJ2-5; D is unresolved. V was shortened by 4 bases and J by 2 bases, with 14 bases between the two germline ends. Germline lookup yields CDR1 GTSNPN and CDR2 SVGIG (reference sequence). The CDR3 totals 14 residues. The CDR3: CAWIRLPNQETQYF. The CDR3 DNA follows: TGTGCCTGGATTCGCCTACCCAATCAAGAGACCCAGTACTTC.

The chain employs TRBV6-5 and TRBJ1-1; D is unclear. Germline V gives CDR1 MNHEY, CDR2 SVGAGI. With 11 bases removed from V and 1 base from J, the gap between germline ends came to 11 bases. This CDR3 spans 12 amino acids. DNA for the CDR3: TGTGCCTGCGCGGGAGCGAACACTGAAGCTTTCTTT. It is translated as CACAGANTEAFF.

The CDR3 nucleotides are TGTGCCAGTAGTGTCGACGGAAGGCGGGAGCAGTACTTC. This encodes CASSVDGRREQYF. The chain joins TRBV19 to TRBJ2-7; D not resolved. The ends were cut back, 5 bases at V and 7 bases at J, with 15 bases in the middle. From germline, CDR1 is LNHDA and CDR2 SQIVND (reference sequence). CDR3 length: 13 amino acids.

The rearrangement links TRBV7-9 to TRBJ2-1; 9 bases agree with TRBD2. The CDR3 is 15 amino acids. V lost 5 bases and J lost 8; bases outside the gene matches: 10. Germline V lookup: CDR1 SEHNR, CDR2 FQNEAQ (reference sequence). As DNA, the CDR3 is TGTGCCAGCAGCCCCGGGACTAGCAACCGCGATGAGCAGTTCTTC. This translates into CASSPGTSNRDEQFF.

Worth noting for this clone: The CDR3 carries no conserved terminal phenylalanine or tryptophan, so it likely arises from a read error. No DNA is shown, since the ends of the CDR3 on it are uncertain; the CDR3 is the one TCRdb lists. The genes are TRBV4-3 and TRBJ1-6; the table calls TRBD1, which could not be checked here. The CDR3 sequence runs 8 residues, both termini included. From germline, CDR1 is LGHNA and CDR2 YSLEER. The CDR3 loop is CASSQGAV.

This chain joins TRBV6-1 and TRBJ2-7; 8 bases line up with TRBD2. Per germline, CDR1 MNHNS and CDR2 SASEGT. V lost 6 bases to trimming and J lost 3 bases; unmatched junction nucleotides: 10. The CDR3 loop spans 15 amino acids. CDR3 amino acids: CASSESGGNFYEQYF. CDR3 DNA sequence: TGTGCCAGCAGCGAAAGCGGGGGAAACTTCTACGAGCAGTACTTC.

V is TRBV5-6 and J is TRBJ2-4; TRBD2 agrees at 9 bases. Unmatched junction bases numbered 11, after V lost 1 base and J lost 0 bases. Germline V gene lookup returns CDR1 SGHDT and CDR2 YYEEEE. The CDR3 has 19 amino acids. This CDR3 reads CASSLLAGGGETAKNIQYF. Here the CDR3 DNA reads TGTGCCAGCAGCTTGTTGGCGGGAGGGGGAGAGACAGCCAAAAACATTCAGTACTTC.

V is TRBV29-1 and J is TRBJ1-5; D not certain. The CDR3 is 14 amino acids. The germline gives CDR1 SQVTM, CDR2 ANQGSEA. With 0 bases removed from V and 9 bases from J, the gap between germline ends came to 15 bases. This chain's CDR3 is CSVEDRAVIRPQHF. CDR3 DNA: TGCAGCGTTGAAGATCGGGCAGTAATCCGGCCCCAGCATTTT.

The V call is TRBV11-3, the J call TRBJ1-3, with a weak D call TRBD1 (6 bases). Between the trimmed V and J ends, which lost 5 bases and 2 bases, there was a span of 13 bases. CDR3 size: 15 residues. Germline values: CDR1 SGHNT, CDR2 YENEEA. This CDR3 is CASSPGAGTGNTIYF. DNA of the CDR3: TGTGCCAGCAGCCCAGGGGCAGGTACTGGAAACACCATATATTTT.

This clone was recorded once. The rearrangement links TRBV28 to TRBJ2-7; D gene uncertain. V was cut by 8 bases and J by 1 base, with 6 bases left in between. The CDR3 has 11 amino acids. The germline V gene has CDR1 MDHEN and CDR2 SYDVKM. The CDR3 here is CASHTSYEQYF. The CDR3, as DNA: TGTGCCAGCCACACTTCCTACGAGCAGTACTTC.

The CDR3 DNA is TGTGCCAGCAGTCAAACGGGGGCTTCTTATCAGCCCCAGCATTTT. It specifies CASSQTGASYQPQHF. The chain links TRBV6-5 to TRBJ1-5, with D possibly TRBD1 on 6 matching bases. V was trimmed by 5 bases and J by 5 bases, leaving 16 bases between them. This CDR3 comprises 15 residues. Germline V gene lookup returns CDR1 MNHEY and CDR2 SVGAGI.

This sequence joins TRBV6-5 and TRBJ2-2; D perhaps matches TRBD1 (6 bases). CDR3 length equals 14 residues. Per germline, CDR1 MNHEY and CDR2 SVGAGI. Deletions cut 5 bases from V and 5 bases from J, with 12 bases between. CDR3 in amino acids: CASSPRTDTGELFF. The CDR3, as DNA: TGTGCCAGCAGTCCCCGGACAGATACCGGGGAGCTGTTTTTT.

This clone was picked up a small number of times. This chain joins TRBV10-3 and TRBJ1-1; TRBD1 is a possible D gene (6 bases). Germline-derived CDR1 and CDR2 are ENHRY and SYGVKD. The CDR3 contains 14 residues. Trimming took 10 bases from V and 3 from J, leaving 18 bases between them. In DNA, the CDR3 is TGTGCCACTTCGGACAGCAGTACCTACACTGAAGCTTTCTTT. Amino acid sequence: CATSDSSTYTEAFF.

This clone has just a few counts. V usage is TRBV4-1 and J usage is TRBJ1-6; 8 nucleotides line up with TRBD1. Germline lookup yields CDR1 MGHRA and CDR2 YSYEKL. V gave up 0 bases and J gave up 9 bases; unmatched junction bases: 4. CDR3 size: 15 residues. The CDR3 bases are TGCGCCAGCAGCCAAGATCAGGGGGCGGTTTCACCCCTCCACTTT. Its translation is CASSQDQGAVSPLHF.

V and J are TRBV11-2 and TRBJ1-4; TRBD1 is a possible D gene (5 bases). The germline V and J ends were trimmed by 0 bases and 4 bases, with 12 bases remaining between them. This CDR3 spans 16 amino acids. Germline CDR1 SGHAT, CDR2 FQNNGV. The CDR3 loop is CASSLDLPQGNEKLFF. DNA of the CDR3: TGTGCCAGCAGCTTAGATCTCCCCCAGGGTAATGAAAAACTGTTTTTT.

Points on this clone: This specimen includes other DNA sequences encoding the same CDR3. The V and J genes are TRBV11-2 and TRBJ1-3; no reliable D call. Germline CDR1 SGHAT, CDR2 FQNNGV. V lost 5 bases and J lost 0, with 11 bases in between. This CDR3 is 15 amino acids long. The CDR3 is CASSAVIGSGNTIYF. In nucleotides, the CDR3 is TGTGCCAGCAGCGCGGTCATTGGCTCTGGAAACACCATATATTTT.

V usage is TRBV2 and J usage is TRBJ2-1; 15 nucleotides agree with TRBD2. The CDR3 is 18 amino acids. With V trimmed by 5 bases and J by 2 bases, 7 bases remained unmatched. Germline V CDR1 and CDR2: SNHLY, FYNNEI. CDR3 bases: TGTGCCAGCAGTATCGGACTAGCGGGAGGGTACACCTACAATGAGCAGTTCTTC. It specifies CASSIGLAGGYTYNEQFF.

This chain uses TRBV28 with TRBJ1-5; no clear D gene. Deletions cut 3 bases from V and 3 bases from J, with 12 bases between. Germline V CDR1 and CDR2: MDHEN, SYDVKM. This CDR3 contains 15 residues. Written as DNA, the CDR3 is TGTGCCAGCAGTTTGGATACCCCCCCCAATCAGCCCCAGCATTTT. Translating gives CASSLDTPPNQPQHF.

V and J are TRBV7-2 and TRBJ2-3; no firm D call. V was shortened by 5 bases and J by 0 bases, with 6 bases between the two germline ends. The CDR3 contains 13 residues. CDR1 and CDR2 (germline): SGHTA, FQGNSA. CDR3 residues: CASSAPSTDTQYF. The DNA for the CDR3 is TGTGCCAGCAGCGCCCCTAGCACAGATACGCAGTATTTT.

The chain links TRBV2 to TRBJ1-2, with TRBD1 matching 11 bases. The CDR3 runs 13 residues. V lost 7 bases and J lost 8; bases outside the gene matches: 6. Germline V gene lookup returns CDR1 SNHLY and CDR2 FYNNEI. The chain's CDR3 is CASTVGTGGGYTF. In DNA form, the CDR3 reads TGTGCCAGCACCGTTGGGACAGGGGGAGGCTACACCTTC.

This clone was observed a few times. This sequence joins TRBV11-2 and TRBJ1-6; D is unresolved. The CDR3 is 14 residues long. Germline V CDR1 and CDR2: SGHAT, FQNNGV. V lost 1 base and J lost 4, with 5 bases in between. CDR3 loop: CASSLALYNSPLHF. In nucleotides, the CDR3 is TGTGCCAGCAGCTTAGCCCTGTATAATTCACCCCTCCACTTT.

The chain links TRBV10-3 to TRBJ1-5; D gene ambiguous. Trimming took off 8 bases at V and 3 bases at J, with 8 bases between the two ends. Germline lookup yields CDR1 ENHRY and CDR2 SYGVKD. The CDR3 extends over 12 amino acids. The CDR3 nucleotides are TGTGCCATCGGGTCAAACAATCAGCCCCAGCATTTT. Amino acids: CAIGSNNQPQHF.

The chain recombines TRBV5-1 with TRBJ1-3; 9 bases align to TRBD1. V lost 4 bases to trimming and J lost 2 bases; unmatched junction nucleotides: 7. The CDR3 loop spans 16 amino acids. Germline CDR1 SGHRS, CDR2 YFSETQ. The CDR3 DNA follows: TGCGCCAGCAGCCCGGGGGACAGGGTGGCTGGAAACACCATATATTTT. Protein sequence: CASSPGDRVAGNTIYF.

The chain uses TRBV6-6 and TRBJ1-1; 7 bases line up with TRBD1. The germline CDR1 and CDR2 sequences are MNHNY and SVGAGI (reference sequence). This CDR3 region has 13 residues. The ends lost 5 bases at V and 3 bases at J; junction bases unmatched: 3. CDR3 in DNA: TGTGCCAGCAGTGCGACAGGGCACACTGAAGCTTTCTTT. Amino acids: CASSATGHTEAFF.

V usage is TRBV7-9 and J usage is TRBJ2-7, with 7 bases lining up with TRBD1. V shed 4 bases, J shed 2 bases, and the junction held 2 bases outside the gene matches. CDR3 length: 13 residues. The V gene's germline CDR1 is SEHNR and CDR2 FQNEAQ (reference sequence). The CDR3 region is CASSSGGPYEQYF. The DNA of the CDR3 is TGTGCCAGCAGCTCAGGGGGACCCTACGAGCAGTACTTC.

V gene TRBV5-1 combines with J gene TRBJ2-2, with 8 bases lining up with TRBD1. The CDR3 has 17 amino acids. Germline CDR1 reads SGHRS; CDR2 reads YFSETQ. V was pared by 1 base and J by 1 base, with 6 bases of the junction left unmatched. CDR3 DNA: TGCGCCAGCAGCTTGAGTCCCGGGACAGGGAACACCGGGGAGCTGTTTTTT. Its translation: CASSLSPGTGNTGELFF.

V gene TRBV9 combines with J gene TRBJ2-7, with TRBD2 identical over 7 bases. Germline CDR1 and CDR2: SGDLS and YYNGEE. This CDR3 region has 16 residues. J gave up 2 bases and V 3 bases, and 11 bases lay outside the gene matches. Written as DNA, the CDR3 is TGTGCCAGCAGCGCGACTAGCCTGTACCCAACCTACGAGCAGTACTTC. This translates into CASSATSLYPTYEQYF.

The chain has TRBV29-1 and TRBJ1-5, with 7 bases identical to TRBD1. The germline gives CDR1 SQVTM, CDR2 ANQGSEA. This CDR3 has 13 residues. V lost 6 bases to trimming and J lost 4 bases; unmatched junction nucleotides: 6. Written as DNA, the CDR3 is TGCAGCGTGCCCGACAGGGTTAATCAGCCCCAGCATTTT. Amino acid sequence: CSVPDRVNQPQHF.